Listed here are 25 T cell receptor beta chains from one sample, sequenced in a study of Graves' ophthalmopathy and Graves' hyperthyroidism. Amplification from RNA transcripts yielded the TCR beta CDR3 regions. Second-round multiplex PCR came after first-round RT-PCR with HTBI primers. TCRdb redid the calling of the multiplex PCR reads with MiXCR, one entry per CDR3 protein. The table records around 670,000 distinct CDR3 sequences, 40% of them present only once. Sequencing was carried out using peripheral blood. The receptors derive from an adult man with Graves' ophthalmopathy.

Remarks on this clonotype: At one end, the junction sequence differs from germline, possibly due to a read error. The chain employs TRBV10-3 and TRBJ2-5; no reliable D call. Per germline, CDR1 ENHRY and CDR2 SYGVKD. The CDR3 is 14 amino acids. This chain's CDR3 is CASSYAISYETQYF. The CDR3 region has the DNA TGTGCCAGCAGTTACGCCATCTCCTACGAGACCCAGTACTTC.

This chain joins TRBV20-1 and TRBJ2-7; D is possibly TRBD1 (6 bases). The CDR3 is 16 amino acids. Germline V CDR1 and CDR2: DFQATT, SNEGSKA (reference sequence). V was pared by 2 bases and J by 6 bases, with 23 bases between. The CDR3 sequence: CSARHHTGSPKREQYF. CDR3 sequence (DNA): TGCAGTGCTAGACACCATACAGGGTCCCCCAAGCGCGAGCAGTACTTC.

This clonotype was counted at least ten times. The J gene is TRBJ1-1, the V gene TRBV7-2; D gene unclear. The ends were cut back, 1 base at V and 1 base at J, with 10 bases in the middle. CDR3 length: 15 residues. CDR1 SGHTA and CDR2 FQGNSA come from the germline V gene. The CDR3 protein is CASSLDSVKNTEAFF. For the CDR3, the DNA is TGTGCCAGCAGCTTAGATTCCGTTAAGAACACTGAAGCTTTCTTT.

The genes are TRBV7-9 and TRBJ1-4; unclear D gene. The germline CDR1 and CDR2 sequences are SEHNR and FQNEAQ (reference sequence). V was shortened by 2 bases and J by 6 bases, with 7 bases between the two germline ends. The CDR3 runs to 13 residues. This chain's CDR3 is CASSLMGDEKLFF. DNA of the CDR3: TGTGCCAGCAGCTTAATGGGAGATGAAAAACTGTTTTTT.

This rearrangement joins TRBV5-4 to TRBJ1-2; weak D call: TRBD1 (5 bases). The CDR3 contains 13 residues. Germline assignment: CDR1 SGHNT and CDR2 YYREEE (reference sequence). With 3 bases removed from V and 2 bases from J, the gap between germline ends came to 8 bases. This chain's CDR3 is CASSSQVNYGYTF. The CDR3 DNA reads TGTGCCAGCAGCTCACAGGTGAACTATGGCTACACCTTC.

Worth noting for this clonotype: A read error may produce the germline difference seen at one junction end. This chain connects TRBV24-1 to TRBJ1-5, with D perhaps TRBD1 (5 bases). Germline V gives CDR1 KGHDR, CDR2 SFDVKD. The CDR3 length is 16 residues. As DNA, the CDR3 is TGTGCCAGCAGTTTAACGGCAGGGTACAGCAATCAGCCCCAGCATTTT. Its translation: CASSLTAGYSNQPQHF.

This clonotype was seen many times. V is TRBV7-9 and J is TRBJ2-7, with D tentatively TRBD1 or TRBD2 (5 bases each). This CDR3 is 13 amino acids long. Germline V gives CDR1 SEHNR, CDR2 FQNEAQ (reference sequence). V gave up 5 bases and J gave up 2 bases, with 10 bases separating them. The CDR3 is CASSARGPYEQYF. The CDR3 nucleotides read TGTGCCAGCAGCGCCCGGGGCCCCTACGAGCAGTACTTC.

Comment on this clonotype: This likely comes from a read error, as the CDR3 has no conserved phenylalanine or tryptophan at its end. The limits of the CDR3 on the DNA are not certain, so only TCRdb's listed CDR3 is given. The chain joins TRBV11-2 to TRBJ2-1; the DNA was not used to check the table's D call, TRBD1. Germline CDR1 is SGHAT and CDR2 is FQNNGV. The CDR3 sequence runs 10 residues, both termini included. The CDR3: CASSLTGGDT.

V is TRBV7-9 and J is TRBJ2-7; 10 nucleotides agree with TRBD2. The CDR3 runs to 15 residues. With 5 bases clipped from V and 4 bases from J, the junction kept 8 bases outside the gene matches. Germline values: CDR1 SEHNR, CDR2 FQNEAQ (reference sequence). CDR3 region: CASSPSGRAWYEQYF. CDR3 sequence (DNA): TGTGCCAGCAGCCCGAGCGGGAGGGCCTGGTACGAGCAGTACTTC.

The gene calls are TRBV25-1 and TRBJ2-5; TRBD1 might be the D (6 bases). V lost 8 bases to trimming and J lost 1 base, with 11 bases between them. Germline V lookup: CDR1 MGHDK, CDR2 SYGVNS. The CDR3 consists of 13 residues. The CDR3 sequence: CASGTGIQETQYF. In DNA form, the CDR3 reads TGTGCCAGCGGAACAGGGATCCAAGAGACCCAGTACTTC.

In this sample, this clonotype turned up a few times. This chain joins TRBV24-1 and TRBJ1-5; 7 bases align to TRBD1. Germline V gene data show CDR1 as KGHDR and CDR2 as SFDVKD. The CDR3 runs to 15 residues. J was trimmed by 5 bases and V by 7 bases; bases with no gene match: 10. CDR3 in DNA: TGTGCCACCAGCTCCTCCGGGACAGATTATCAGCCCCAGCATTTT. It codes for CATSSSGTDYQPQHF.

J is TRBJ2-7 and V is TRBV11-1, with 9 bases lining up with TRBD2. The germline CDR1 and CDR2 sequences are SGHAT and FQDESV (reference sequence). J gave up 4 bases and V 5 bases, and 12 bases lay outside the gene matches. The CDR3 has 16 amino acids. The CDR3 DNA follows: TGTGCCAGCAGCCCCCGCGGTAGCGGGAGTTTTTACGAGCAGTACTTC. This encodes CASSPRGSGSFYEQYF.

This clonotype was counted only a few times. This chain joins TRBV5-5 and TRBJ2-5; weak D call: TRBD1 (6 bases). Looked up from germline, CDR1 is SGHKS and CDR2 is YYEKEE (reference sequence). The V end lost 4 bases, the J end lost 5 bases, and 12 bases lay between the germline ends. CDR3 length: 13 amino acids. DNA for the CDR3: TGTGCCAGCAGCGTCCGGGACATCGAGACCCAGTACTTC. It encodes CASSVRDIETQYF.

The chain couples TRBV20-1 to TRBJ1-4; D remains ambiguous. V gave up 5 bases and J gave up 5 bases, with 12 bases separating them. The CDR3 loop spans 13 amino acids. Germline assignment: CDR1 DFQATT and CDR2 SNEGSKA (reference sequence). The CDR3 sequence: CSAGVKTNEKLFF. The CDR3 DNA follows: TGCAGTGCTGGGGTCAAGACGAATGAAAAACTGTTTTTT.

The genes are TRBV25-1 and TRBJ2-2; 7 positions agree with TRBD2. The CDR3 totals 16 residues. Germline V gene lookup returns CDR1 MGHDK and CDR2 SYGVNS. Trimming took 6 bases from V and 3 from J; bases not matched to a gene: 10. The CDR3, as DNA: TGTGCCAGCAGCTTAGTGCGACTAGCTGACACCGGGGAGCTGTTTTTT. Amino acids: CASSLVRLADTGELFF.

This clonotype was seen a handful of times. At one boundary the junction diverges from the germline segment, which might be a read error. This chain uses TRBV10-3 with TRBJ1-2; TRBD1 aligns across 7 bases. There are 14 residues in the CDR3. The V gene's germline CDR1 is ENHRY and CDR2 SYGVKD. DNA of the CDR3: TGTGCCAGCAGTTACACGGACAGGAACTATGGCTACACCTTC. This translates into CASSYTDRNYGYTF.

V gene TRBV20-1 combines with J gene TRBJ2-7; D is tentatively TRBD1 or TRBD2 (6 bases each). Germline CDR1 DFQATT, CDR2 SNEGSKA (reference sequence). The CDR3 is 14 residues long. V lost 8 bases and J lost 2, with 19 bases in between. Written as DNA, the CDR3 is TGCAGTACCGGGGGCACTCGAGGCCCCTACGAGCAGTACTTC. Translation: CSTGGTRGPYEQYF.

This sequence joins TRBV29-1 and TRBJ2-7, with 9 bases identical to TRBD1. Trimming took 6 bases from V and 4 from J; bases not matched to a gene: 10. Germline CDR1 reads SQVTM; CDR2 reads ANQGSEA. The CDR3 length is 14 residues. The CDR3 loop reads CSVEEDRGAYEQYF. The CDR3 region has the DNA TGCAGCGTGGAGGAGGACAGGGGAGCGTACGAGCAGTACTTC.

The CDR3 sequence: CASSFNIPYGYTF. CDR3 DNA: TGTGCCAGCAGTTTTAACATCCCCTATGGCTACACCTTC. This chain joins TRBV7-9 and TRBJ1-2, with D unresolved. Looked up from germline, CDR1 is SEHNR and CDR2 is FQNEAQ (reference sequence). The CDR3 totals 13 residues. Trimming pared 6 bases from V and 4 bases from J, leaving 12 bases between.

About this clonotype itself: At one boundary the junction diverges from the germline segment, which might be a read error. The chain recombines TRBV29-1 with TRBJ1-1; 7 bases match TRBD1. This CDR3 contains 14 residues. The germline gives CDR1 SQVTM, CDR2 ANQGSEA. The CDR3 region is CSVKERGQGAEAFF. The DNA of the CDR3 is TGCAGCGTTAAAGAACGTGGGCAGGGGGCTGAAGCTTTCTTT. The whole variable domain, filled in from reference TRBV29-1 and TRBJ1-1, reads SAVISQKPSRDICQRGTSLTIQCQVDSQVTMMFWYRQQPGQSLTLIATANQGSEATYESGFVIDKFPISRPNLTFSTLTVSNMSPEDSSIYLCSVKERGQGAEAFFGQGTRLTVV.

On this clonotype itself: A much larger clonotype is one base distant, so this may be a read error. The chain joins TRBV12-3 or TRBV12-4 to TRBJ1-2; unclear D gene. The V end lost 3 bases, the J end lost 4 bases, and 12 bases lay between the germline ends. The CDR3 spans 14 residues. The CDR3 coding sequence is TGTGCCAGCAGTTTGTTGGCAGGAAGCTATGGCTACACCTTC. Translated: CASSLLAGSYGYTF.

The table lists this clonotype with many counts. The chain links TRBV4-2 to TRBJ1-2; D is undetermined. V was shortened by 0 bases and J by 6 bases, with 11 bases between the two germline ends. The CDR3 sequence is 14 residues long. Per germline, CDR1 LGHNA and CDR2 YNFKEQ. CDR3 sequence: CASSQDRNVDGYTF. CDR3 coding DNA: TGTGCCAGCAGCCAAGATCGAAACGTGGATGGCTACACCTTC.

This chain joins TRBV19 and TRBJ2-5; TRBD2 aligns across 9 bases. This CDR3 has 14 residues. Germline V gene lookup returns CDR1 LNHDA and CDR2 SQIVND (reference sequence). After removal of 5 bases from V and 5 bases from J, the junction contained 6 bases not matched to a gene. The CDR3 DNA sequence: TGTGCCAGTAGTGCACAGACTAGCGGTGAGACCCAGTACTTC. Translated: CASSAQTSGETQYF.

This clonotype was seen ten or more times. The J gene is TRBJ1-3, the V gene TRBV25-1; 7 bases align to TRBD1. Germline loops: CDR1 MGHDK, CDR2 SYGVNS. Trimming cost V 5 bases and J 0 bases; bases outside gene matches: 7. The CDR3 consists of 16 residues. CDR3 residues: CASSPGQVSSGNTIYF. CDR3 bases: TGTGCCAGCAGTCCCGGACAGGTTAGCTCTGGAAACACCATATATTTT.

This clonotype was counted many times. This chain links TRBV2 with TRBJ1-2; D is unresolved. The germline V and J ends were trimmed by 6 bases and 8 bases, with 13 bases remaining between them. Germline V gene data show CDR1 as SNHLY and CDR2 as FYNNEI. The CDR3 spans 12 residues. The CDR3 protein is CASSGTSIGYTF. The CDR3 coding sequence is TGTGCCAGCAGCGGCACCTCGATCGGCTACACCTTC.